This T cell receptor (beta chain) was recorded in a study of CD8 T cells in ankylosing spondylitis. General study findings and limits: Typical of ankylosing spondylitis blood, it appeared, was a TCR beta motif of eight highly homologous variants. CD8+ cells made up the disease-linked clones, which were relatively rare in peripheral blood. Within matched ankylosing spondylitis synovial fluid, disease-linked clones were reportedly significantly enriched.

This clonotype was picked up many times. Its antigen is unidentified. The CDR3 length is 16 residues. The V and J ends lost 4 bases and 0 bases respectively, with 13 bases between them. Per the germline V gene, CDR1 is MGHRA and CDR2 is YSYEKL. TCRdb re-derived calls from the 5' RACE reads in MiXCR, one entry per CDR3 protein. The sample shows about 240,000 distinct CDR3 sequences, less than 10% of them seen only once. Sequenced input: blood, either unsorted or a sorted T cell fraction (not recorded which). The sequence derives from a male donor with ankylosing spondylitis or in good health (not recorded which). The rearrangement links TRBV4-1 to TRBJ1-3, with a possible D match to TRBD1 (5 bases). CDR3 region: CASSLLGGLSGNTIYF. CDR3 bases: TGCGCCAGCAGCCTCCTCGGGGGACTCTCTGGAAACACCATATATTTT.